The clone carrying this T cell receptor (beta chain) turned up a few times. A second PCR, run for roughly 7 to 12 cycles, used a sample-barcoded 5' primer plus a J-beta primer mix. Unique molecular identifiers of 12 random nucleotides labeled each cDNA. TCRdb re-called the 5' RACE reads through MiXCR, storing one row per CDR3 protein. The sample lists more than 1,400,000 distinct CDR3 sequences, roughly 45% occurring once. With V trimmed by 6 bases and J by 1 base, 7 bases remained unmatched. The germline CDR1 and CDR2 sequences are MGHRA and YSYEKL. This CDR3 spans 15 amino acids. This record comes from a study of blood T cells in healthy people across ages.

V usage is TRBV4-1 and J usage is TRBJ1-1; 8 bases align to TRBD1. This sequence was found in a woman between 18 and 30 years old in good health. Sequencing was performed on blood. The CDR3 DNA reads TGCGCCAGCAGGGTAGTACAGGGGGGGAACACTGAAGCTTTCTTT. It is translated as CASRVVQGGNTEAFF.